A single T cell receptor (beta chain) is shown here with its context. What it binds is not known. One base away lies a much larger clone, so this may be a sequencing read error. In TCRdb, the RACE reads were re-called with MiXCR into one record per CDR3 protein. The sample lists tens of thousands of distinct CDR3 sequences, under 9% occurring once. The entry originates in a study of human T cells and chemical hapten exposure. Study-wide results and caveats: TCRs exceeding a frequency of 1 in 1000 stayed unchanged under DPC sensitization. Against controls, expanded TCRs gave rise to significantly more large CDR3 similarity clusters. Every donor had alopecia, and their immune response may therefore differ from healthy people's.

Time point here: patch test 1, 2 weeks after DPC sensitization. Treatment given: therapeutic diphenylcyclopropenone sensitization with weekly scalp DPC. CDR1 SGHTA and CDR2 FQGTGA come from the germline V gene. This CDR3 has 12 amino acids. The receptor was derived from a woman aged 25-40 years with alopecia areata. Some clones in this sample may be carry-over from other donors' samples. V gene TRBV7-3 combines with J gene TRBJ2-1; D remains ambiguous. The sequencing here drew on whole blood, taken in connection with sensitization to the hapten diphenylcyclopropenone (DPC). Written as DNA, the CDR3 is TGTACCAGCAGCTTAAACAGCTATGAGCAGTTCTTC. Translating gives CTSSLNSYEQFF.